This T cell receptor (beta chain) was captured in a study of blood T cells in healthy people across ages. The table lists this clonotype with many counts. With a J-beta primer mix and a sample-barcoded 5' primer, a second PCR ran about 7 to 12 cycles. TCRdb redid the calling of the 5' RACE reads with MiXCR, one entry per CDR3 protein. The data contain fewer than 750,000 distinct CDR3 sequences, around 50% of them singletons. The V end was cut by 5 bases, the J end by 10 bases, with 20 bases between. The CDR3 consists of 14 residues. This clonotype was obtained from an elderly woman in good health. The rearrangement joins TRBV12-3 or TRBV12-4 to TRBJ1-1, with D unclear. The sequencing input was blood. The DNA for the CDR3 is TGTGCCAGCAGTCAGGTCGGGATTACAATGTCAGCTTTCTTT. Translation gives CASSQVGITMSAFF.